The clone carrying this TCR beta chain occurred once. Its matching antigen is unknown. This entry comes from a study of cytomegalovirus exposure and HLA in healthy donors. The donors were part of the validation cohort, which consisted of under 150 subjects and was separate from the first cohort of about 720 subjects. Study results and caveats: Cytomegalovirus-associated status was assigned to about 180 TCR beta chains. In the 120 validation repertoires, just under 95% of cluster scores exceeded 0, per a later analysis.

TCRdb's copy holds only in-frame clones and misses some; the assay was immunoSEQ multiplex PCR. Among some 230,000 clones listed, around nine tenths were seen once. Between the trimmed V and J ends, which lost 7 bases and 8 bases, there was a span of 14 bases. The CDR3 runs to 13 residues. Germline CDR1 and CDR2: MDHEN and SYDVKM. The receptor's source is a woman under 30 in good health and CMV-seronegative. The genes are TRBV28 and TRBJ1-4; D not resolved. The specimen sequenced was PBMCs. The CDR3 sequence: CASMTDRREKLFF. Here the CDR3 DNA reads TGTGCCAGCATGACGGATCGGCGGGAAAAACTGTTTTTT.